The sequence of this T cell receptor beta chain was determined in a study of response to subunit inactivated influenza vaccine. Study-wide points: The authors offered the suggestion that each seasonal influenza vaccination recruits few new T cells.

Via MiXCR, TCRdb re-called the RT-PCR reads, giving one row per CDR3 protein. The sample contains 150,000 or so distinct CDR3 sequences, about 11% of which appear only once. V was pared by 5 bases and J by 5 bases, with 12 bases between. Germline V gene sequence: CDR1 MDHEN, CDR2 SYDVKM. The CDR3 contains 13 residues. This clonotype was seen a few times. What it binds is unknown. This TCR was recovered from a man between 50 and 69 years old who received an inactivated influenza vaccine. Material: CD8+ T cells sorted from PBMCs, obtained around 25 months after vaccination. The V call is TRBV28, the J call TRBJ2-5, with D possibly being TRBD1 (5 bases). DNA of the CDR3: TGTGCCAGCAGTCGCAGGGAAAGTGAGACCCAGTACTTC. Amino acids: CASSRRESETQYF.